The next 30 T cell receptor beta chains were all read from a single sample in a study of tumor and adjacent non-tumor tissue in lung cancer. RNA was extracted from bulk tissue without any cell sorting. This non-tumor lung sample came from over 3 cm beyond the tumor edge. The library came from three nested PCR rounds adapted from ARM-PCR protocols. TCRdb processed the multiplex PCR reads anew with MiXCR; each CDR3 protein has one entry. The table includes 43,000 or so distinct CDR3 sequences, approximately 57% detected once. The sequenced material came from distant non-tumor lung tissue. Receptors were obtained from a man aged 45-65 years with non-small cell lung cancer.

About this clonotype itself: A much bigger clone sits one base away, suggesting this may be a read error. The rearrangement joins TRBV10-3 to TRBJ1-6, with a tentative D call TRBD1 (6 bases). CDR1 and CDR2 (germline): ENHRY, SYGVKD. The CDR3 consists of 15 residues. The CDR3 region is CAISESGGTNSLLHF. The CDR3 DNA reads TGTGCCATCAGTGAGTCGGGAGGGACAAATTCACTCCTCCACTTT.

Regarding this clonotype: The junction differs from germline at one of its ends, possibly a read error. The rearrangement links TRBV7-8 to TRBJ1-3; D call uncertain. The CDR3 is made up of 16 amino acids. Germline V CDR1 and CDR2: SGHVS, FQNEAQ. The DNA of the CDR3 is TGTGCCAGCAGCGTTACCGCCTCTGTTAGCGGAAACACCTTATATTTT. Residues: CASSVTASVSGNTLYF.

Remarks on this clonotype: Since the CDR3 does not end with the conserved phenylalanine or tryptophan, this likely comes from a read error. Because the CDR3's place on the DNA is in doubt, the DNA is left out and the CDR3 is given as listed by TCRdb. The chain uses TRBV4-1 and TRBJ2-7; the table's D call, TRBD1, was not checked against the DNA. Termini included, the CDR3 measures 16 amino acids. Per the germline V gene, CDR1 is MGHRA and CDR2 is YSYEKL. The CDR3 reads CASSLEWTETGLGQYI.

V and J are TRBV12-3 or TRBV12-4 and TRBJ1-2; D gene uncertain. Trimming left V 2 bases short and J 4 bases short, with 11 bases between. The CDR3 runs 14 residues. Here the CDR3 DNA reads TGTGCCAGCAGTTTACAGGCAGACCGCTATGGCTACACCTTC. Protein product: CASSLQADRYGYTF.

The table lists this clonotype with a few counts. This chain joins TRBV5-1 and TRBJ2-5; TRBD2 aligns across 15 bases. Germline V gene lookup returns CDR1 SGHRS and CDR2 YFSETQ. Germline trimming cut 6 bases from V and 4 bases from J; bases unmatched to any gene: 7. This CDR3 contains 16 residues. CDR3: CASNSGLAGGRETQYF. CDR3 nucleotide sequence: TGCGCCAGCAACTCAGGACTAGCGGGGGGGCGAGAGACCCAGTACTTC.

This clonotype occurred a few times. At one end the junction does not follow the germline gene, possibly because of a read error. The J gene is TRBJ2-3, the V gene TRBV20-1; D remains unclear. Germline CDR1 reads DFQATT; CDR2 reads SNEGSKA (reference sequence). The CDR3 totals 13 residues. CDR3: CSARVSSTDTQYF. Here the CDR3 DNA reads TGCAGCGCTAGGGTTTCTAGCACAGATACGCAGTATTTT.

With regard to this clonotype: The junction and the germline gene differ at one end; a read error may be behind it. The chain employs TRBV29-1 and TRBJ2-7; D may be TRBD1 (6 bases). CDR3 length equals 13 residues. Germline V lookup: CDR1 SQVTM, CDR2 ANQGSEA. CDR3 coding DNA: TGCGGCGTTGATCTTTGGGGACATCACGAGCAGTACTTC. As protein: CGVDLWGHHEQYF.

On this clonotype: With a much larger clone just one base away, this may be a read error. The J gene is TRBJ2-1, the V gene TRBV20-1; the D call may be TRBD1 or TRBD2 (5 bases each). The CDR3 contains 13 residues. Germline V gene data show CDR1 as DFQATT and CDR2 as SNEGSKA (reference sequence). V was shortened by 6 bases and J by 9 bases, with 18 bases between the two germline ends. The CDR3 here is CSARDLADAEQFF. CDR3 sequence (DNA): TGCAGTGCCAGGGACCTGGCCGACGCTGAGCAGTTCTTC.

This clonotype appeared many times. This rearrangement joins TRBV4-1 to TRBJ2-1; 10 nucleotides line up with TRBD2. CDR1 and CDR2 from the germline V gene are MGHRA and YSYEKL. The J segment lost 7 bases and the V segment lost 1 base, leaving 16 bases of the junction unmatched. The CDR3 sequence is 19 residues long. The chain's CDR3 is CASSQVPTPELAGFNEQFF. CDR3 DNA: TGCGCCAGCAGCCAAGTGCCGACCCCTGAACTAGCGGGATTTAATGAGCAGTTCTTC.

On this clonotype itself: No conserved phenylalanine or tryptophan ends this CDR3, so it is likely a read error. The rearrangement uses TRBV20-1 and TRBJ1-5; TRBD1 agrees at 7 bases. This CDR3 contains 13 residues. Per germline, CDR1 DFQATT and CDR2 SNEGSKA (reference sequence). The CDR3 is CSLTQGFDQPQHL. CDR3 DNA sequence: TGCAGCTTAACACAGGGGTTCGATCAGCCCCAGCATCTT.

Comment on this clonotype: A clone one base away is much larger, so this may be a read error. The V and J genes are TRBV14 and TRBJ2-7; D is tentatively TRBD1 or TRBD2 (6 bases each). Per germline, CDR1 SGHDN and CDR2 FVKESK. CDR3 length equals 13 residues. CDR3 bases: TGTGTCAGCAGCCGCATAGGGGGGTCCGAGCAGTACTTC. It specifies CVSSRIGGSEQYF.

About this clonotype: It may be a read error: a sequence one base away is much more abundant. Here the CDR3 DNA reads TGTGCCAGCAGTATGGTGAATTCACCCCCCCACTTT. Residues: CASSMVNSPPHF. The chain employs TRBV6-5 and TRBJ1-6; D call uncertain. The germline gives CDR1 MNHEY, CDR2 SVGAGI. This CDR3 contains 12 residues.

On this clonotype itself: No conserved phenylalanine or tryptophan ends this CDR3, so it is likely a read error. J is TRBJ2-1 and V is TRBV7-2; the D call may be TRBD1 or TRBD2 (6 bases each). This CDR3 comprises 15 residues. The germline CDR1 and CDR2 sequences are SGHTA and FQGNSA. Trimming cost V 5 bases and J 10 bases, with 21 bases left between them. The CDR3, as DNA: TGTGCCAGCAGCGAGGGCGGGGTCCCGGGGGCGGAGCAGTTCTTA. This gives the protein CASSEGGVPGAEQFL.

This clonotype has ten or more counts. The CDR3 spells CASSPLEVNTEAFF. In DNA, the CDR3 is TGTGCCAGCAGTCCCCTGGAAGTGAACACTGAAGCTTTCTTT. V gene TRBV28 combines with J gene TRBJ1-1; no clear D gene. Germline V gene lookup returns CDR1 MDHEN and CDR2 SYDVKM. Between the trimmed V and J ends, which lost 5 bases and 0 bases, there was a span of 10 bases. The CDR3 covers 14 residues.

This clonotype was observed once. The junction departs from the called germline gene at one end, perhaps through a read error. This chain uses TRBV6-6 with TRBJ1-5; D not resolved. The CDR3 runs 16 residues. Germline CDR1 is MNHNY and CDR2 is SVGAGI (reference sequence). CDR3 sequence: CAILDPGGDGNQPRYF. The CDR3 nucleotides read TGTGCCATCCTGGATCCTGGTGGGGATGGCAATCAGCCCCGGTATTTT.

Concerning this clonotype: A clone one base away is much larger, so this may be a read error. The rearrangement joins TRBV30 to TRBJ1-2; D gene ambiguous. Germline CDR1 GTSNPN, CDR2 SVGIG (reference sequence). This CDR3 contains 12 residues. CDR3 protein: CARRRGNYGYTF. DNA for the CDR3: TGTGCCCGGAGACGTGGGAACTATGGCTACACCTTC.

Concerning this clonotype itself: At one of its ends the junction is not consistent with the germline gene, which may arise from a read error. The chain recombines TRBV6-5 with TRBJ2-2, with 8 bases matching TRBD1. This CDR3 contains 15 residues. Germline CDR1 is MNHEY and CDR2 is SVGAGI. This chain's CDR3 is CATGKVRGQAGELFF. The DNA of the CDR3 is TGTGCCACCGGCAAAGTCAGGGGGCAGGCCGGGGAACTGTTTTTT.

The chain joins TRBV11-2 to TRBJ2-1; TRBD2 aligns across 10 bases. Germline CDR1 reads SGHAT; CDR2 reads FQNNGV. The CDR3 has 16 residues. The ends lost 7 bases at V and 4 bases at J; junction bases unmatched: 10. The CDR3 reads CASNFQPSGSYNEQFF. CDR3 DNA sequence: TGTGCCAGCAACTTTCAGCCTAGCGGGAGTTACAATGAGCAGTTCTTC.

This clonotype was observed once. Here the CDR3 omits its conserved ending phenylalanine or tryptophan, so a read error is the likely source. The CDR3 reads CSVVPRVGEGTEAFY. The CDR3, as DNA: TGCAGCGTGGTTCCTCGAGTGGGGGAGGGCACTGAAGCTTTCTAT. The chain is built from TRBV29-1 and TRBJ1-1, with D possibly being TRBD1 (5 bases). Between the trimmed V and J ends, which lost 6 bases and 4 bases, there was a span of 21 bases. Germline V gene sequence: CDR1 SQVTM, CDR2 ANQGSEA. The CDR3 runs 15 residues.

In the case of this clonotype: Sequence at one end of the junction differs from germline and may be a read error. The genes are TRBV11-1 and TRBJ2-2; tentatively, D is TRBD1 or TRBD2 (5 bases each). The CDR3 has 14 residues. CDR1 is SGHAT and CDR2 is FQDESV in the germline V gene (reference sequence). The CDR3 here is CASGSQGRPGELFF. The CDR3 DNA follows: TGTGCCAGCGGTTCCCAGGGTCGGCCCGGGGAGCTGTTTTTC.

Note on this clonotype: A read error may explain this, as a much larger clone is one base away. The chain links TRBV12-3 or TRBV12-4 to TRBJ2-2; D is perhaps TRBD1 (6 bases). This CDR3 is built from 15 residues. Trimming left V 5 bases short and J 4 bases short, with 14 bases between. The CDR3 DNA is TGTGCCAGCAGTCTCCGGGACACTTCCACCGGGGAGCTGTTTTTT. This translates into CASSLRDTSTGELFF.

About this clonotype itself: A clone one base away is much larger, so this may be a read error. This sequence joins TRBV14 and TRBJ2-2, with TRBD2 as a possible D gene (6 bases). Germline V gene data show CDR1 as SGHDN and CDR2 as FVKESK. The CDR3 consists of 14 residues. The V and J ends lost 3 bases and 7 bases respectively, with 12 bases between them. The CDR3 region has the DNA TGTGCCAGCAGCCATCGGGGGAAAAACGGGGAGCTGTTTTTT. Protein sequence: CASSHRGKNGELFF.

The V call is TRBV12-3 or TRBV12-4, the J call TRBJ1-6; tentative D call: TRBD1 (6 bases). Trimming removed 5 bases at V and 9 bases at J, with 14 bases between. The CDR3 has 14 residues. CDR3 sequence reads: CASSTGSGASPLHF. The CDR3 DNA reads TGTGCCAGCAGTACCGGGTCAGGGGCTTCACCCCTCCACTTT.

Points on this clonotype: A junction end diverges from the germline sequence, so it may reflect a read error. The V call is TRBV11-1, the J call TRBJ2-5; the D is unclear. CDR1 is SGHAT, CDR2 FQDESV, per germline (reference sequence). CDR3 length: 12 amino acids. In DNA, the CDR3 is TGTGCCAACAGCTTAACGAACGAGACCCAGTACTTC. Its protein product is CANSLTNETQYF.

There are many counts of this clonotype. The chain uses TRBV6-5 and TRBJ1-4; weak D call: TRBD1 (5 bases). Trimming stripped 7 bases from V and 11 bases from J, with 17 bases between. The CDR3 contains 13 residues. Germline V gives CDR1 MNHEY, CDR2 SVGAGI. CDR3 residues: CASKARAGWKLFF. The CDR3 bases are TGTGCCAGCAAGGCCCGGGCAGGGTGGAAACTGTTTTTT.

The rearrangement joins TRBV20-1 to TRBJ1-1, with TRBD1 identical over 7 bases. The CDR3 is 12 amino acids. V was clipped by 3 bases and J by 4 bases; unmatched bases: 2. Germline CDR1 reads DFQATT; CDR2 reads SNEGSKA (reference sequence). The CDR3 here is CSARDRSTEAFF. CDR3 in DNA: TGCAGTGCTAGGGACAGGTCCACTGAAGCTTTCTTT.

CDR3 sequence: CSVRTRQGMVIETQYF. The DNA for the CDR3 is TGCAGCGTTCGAACGAGACAGGGGATGGTAATCGAGACCCAGTACTTC. The rearrangement uses TRBV29-1 and TRBJ2-5, with TRBD1 matching 8 bases. Trimming cost V 5 bases and J 5 bases; bases outside gene matches: 16. This CDR3 contains 16 residues. CDR1 is SQVTM, CDR2 ANQGSEA, per germline.

As for this clonotype: A read error may explain this, as a much larger clone is one base away. V usage is TRBV7-9 and J usage is TRBJ2-7; perhaps TRBD2 as D (5 bases). There are 15 residues in the CDR3. Germline V lookup: CDR1 SEHNR, CDR2 FQNEAQ (reference sequence). The CDR3, as DNA: TGTGCCAACAGCTTAGCGCAGGCGGGTCCCTACGAGCAGTACTTC. This translates into CANSLAQAGPYEQYF.

With respect to this clonotype: This is likely a read error, given that the CDR3 carries no conserved phenylalanine or tryptophan at its end. This sequence joins TRBV4-2 and TRBJ2-2; TRBD2 matches at 8 bases. The CDR3 length is 18 residues. After removal of 0 bases from V and 0 bases from J, the junction contained 6 bases not matched to a gene. Germline V gives CDR1 LGHNA, CDR2 YNFKEQ. The CDR3, as DNA: TGTGCCAGCAGCCAAGAGGAACTAGCGGAGGCGAACACCGGGGAGCTGTTTCTT. Its protein product is CASSQEELAEANTGELFL.

Turning to this clonotype: Compared with germline, one end of the junction differs, possibly owing to a read error. This chain joins TRBV6-5 and TRBJ1-2; 7 bases align to TRBD1. The CDR3 has 13 residues. Germline CDR1 and CDR2: MNHEY and SVGAGI. Here the CDR3 DNA reads TGTGCTAGCAGTTACACAGACAGGGACGACTACACCTTC. It is translated as CASSYTDRDDYTF.